The 22 T cell receptor beta chains below all came from one sample that was sequenced in a study of blood T cell repertoires in COVID-19. Measured with immunoSEQ multiplex PCR; TCRdb has only the in-frame clones, and not every one. This table holds under 200,000 clones, around 87% found once. Sequencing was performed on peripheral blood. The receptor source for this set is a man aged 60 to 75 with COVID-19, enrolled during active disease.

CDR3 DNA: TGTGCCAGCAGTGAAGAAGCCCTTTATCAAGAGACCCAGTACTTC. Its protein product is CASSEEALYQETQYF. The chain combines TRBV6-1 with TRBJ2-5; D is undetermined. The CDR3 length is 15 residues. V gave up 1 base and J gave up 2 bases, with 11 bases separating them. The germline CDR1 and CDR2 sequences are MNHNS and SASEGT.

The V and J genes are TRBV9 and TRBJ2-5; the D is unclear. The CDR3 totals 13 residues. Trimming removed 2 bases from V and 2 bases from J, with 7 bases in between. Germline V gene data show CDR1 as SGDLS and CDR2 as YYNGEE. This chain's CDR3 is CASSVYPQETQYF. The CDR3 DNA reads TGTGCCAGCAGCGTCTATCCACAAGAGACCCAGTACTTC.

This clone was seen just once. DNA of the CDR3: TGTGCCAGCAGTCCGATGACAGGCACGGGTTCACCCCTCCACTTT. Its protein is CASSPMTGTGSPLHF. The V gene is TRBV28, the J gene TRBJ1-6, with D perhaps TRBD1 (6 bases). Germline CDR1 and CDR2: MDHEN and SYDVKM. The CDR3 totals 15 residues. Trimming left V 5 bases short and J 9 bases short, with 17 bases between.

The chain uses TRBV19 and TRBJ1-1; D unclear. CDR3 length: 17 amino acids. Between the trimmed V and J ends, which lost 1 base and 2 bases, there was a span of 17 bases. Germline assignment: CDR1 LNHDA and CDR2 SQIVND (reference sequence). For the CDR3, the DNA is TGTGCCAGTAGTATAGGAGAGTTACGACAAGCCAACACTGAAGCTTTCTTT. Translation: CASSIGELRQANTEAFF.

This chain joins TRBV19 and TRBJ1-1, with 7 nucleotides matching TRBD1. The CDR3 has 14 residues. CDR1 is LNHDA and CDR2 is SQIVND in the germline V gene (reference sequence). The V and J ends lost 1 base and 1 base, in that order; junction bases with no gene match: 0. The CDR3 region is CASSIGTGNTEAFF. In nucleotides, the CDR3 is TGTGCCAGTAGTATAGGGACAGGGAACACTGAAGCTTTCTTT.

The chain employs TRBV6-5 and TRBJ2-7; TRBD1 agrees at 10 bases. CDR1 is MNHEY, CDR2 SVGAGI, per germline. V lost 6 bases, J lost 4 bases, and 9 bases stayed unmatched. This CDR3 comprises 15 residues. CDR3 DNA sequence: TGTGCCAGCAGCAAGTTGACAGGGGGCATTTACGAGCAGTACTTC. Residues: CASSKLTGGIYEQYF.

This chain connects TRBV15 to TRBJ1-1; D is possibly TRBD1 (6 bases). Germline V gene data show CDR1 as LNHNV and CDR2 as YYDKDF (reference sequence). Trimming removed 3 bases from V and 0 bases from J, with 8 bases in between. The CDR3 totals 14 residues. CDR3: CATSSGQMNTEAFF. The DNA for the CDR3 is TGTGCCACCAGCAGCGGACAGATGAACACTGAAGCTTTCTTT.

The rearrangement uses TRBV24-1 and TRBJ2-7, with D hard to call. V lost 3 bases and J 2 bases, leaving 4 bases between the germline ends. Germline CDR1 and CDR2: KGHDR and SFDVKD. This CDR3 comprises 12 residues. The CDR3 loop reads CATSDRAYEQYF. The DNA for the CDR3 is TGTGCCACCAGTGATCGAGCCTACGAGCAGTACTTC.

This sequence joins TRBV6-5 and TRBJ1-5; D ambiguous. Per the germline V gene, CDR1 is MNHEY and CDR2 is SVGAGI. The CDR3 totals 15 residues. The V end lost 6 bases, the J end lost 0 bases, and 12 bases lay between the germline ends. CDR3 sequence reads: CASRLTENSNQPQHF. The CDR3 nucleotides read TGTGCCAGCAGACTCACAGAGAATAGCAATCAGCCCCAGCATTTT.

V gene TRBV30 combines with J gene TRBJ1-5, with a possible D match to TRBD1 (5 bases). Germline CDR1 GTSNPN, CDR2 SVGIG (reference sequence). The CDR3 spans 15 residues. Trimming took off 3 bases at V and 2 bases at J, with 14 bases between the two ends. The CDR3 sequence is CAWRSGGGGNQPQHF. DNA of the CDR3: TGTGCCTGGAGAAGCGGGGGAGGTGGCAATCAGCCCCAGCATTTT. The full variable domain, with the rest looked up from reference TRBV30 and TRBJ1-5, is SQTIHQWPATLVQPVGSPLSLECTVEGTSNPNLYWYRQAAGRGLQLLFYSVGIGQISSEVPQNLSASRPQDRQFILSSKKLLLSDSGFYLCAWRSGGGGNQPQHFGDGTRLSIL.

The V and J genes are TRBV7-2 and TRBJ1-1; 7 nucleotides align to TRBD1. The CDR3 is made up of 19 amino acids. Per the germline V gene, CDR1 is SGHTA and CDR2 is FQGNSA. J was trimmed by 3 bases and V by 1 base; bases with no gene match: 17. The CDR3 sequence: CASSLGEGGQRGWYTEAFF. The CDR3 coding sequence is TGTGCCAGCAGCTTAGGGGAAGGGGGACAGAGAGGTTGGTACACTGAAGCTTTCTTT.

This clone was picked up one time. DNA of the CDR3: TGTGCCAGCAGCTCGGGCGGGACTAGCGGGCAGAATGAGCAGTTCTTC. It specifies CASSSGGTSGQNEQFF. This chain links TRBV7-2 with TRBJ2-1; 12 bases line up with TRBD2. The germline V gene has CDR1 SGHTA and CDR2 FQGNSA. V lost 4 bases to trimming and J lost 7 bases; unmatched junction nucleotides: 8. CDR3 length equals 16 residues.

The chain links TRBV2 to TRBJ2-5, with 7 positions matching TRBD1. The CDR3 spans 15 residues. Looked up from germline, CDR1 is SNHLY and CDR2 is FYNNEI. Trimming at V came to 1 base and at J to 2 bases, leaving 4 bases not matched to a gene. In DNA, the CDR3 is TGTGCCAGCAGTGAAGAGAGGGGGCGACAAGAGACCCAGTACTTC. This translates into CASSEERGRQETQYF.

The chain links TRBV2 to TRBJ2-1; 7 bases line up with TRBD2. CDR3 size: 14 residues. Germline loops: CDR1 SNHLY, CDR2 FYNNEI. V shed 3 bases, J shed 6 bases, and the junction held 5 bases outside the gene matches. DNA for the CDR3: TGTGCCAGCAGTGAGTTACTAGCGATCAATGAGCAGTTCTTC. Translating it yields CASSELLAINEQFF.

This chain uses TRBV7-8 with TRBJ2-3; TRBD2 agrees at 9 bases. The CDR3 is made up of 15 amino acids. The V and J ends lost 5 bases and 6 bases, in that order; junction bases with no gene match: 9. Germline V lookup: CDR1 SGHVS, CDR2 FQNEAQ. CDR3 DNA: TGTGCCAGCAGCAAGGGGAGCGGGAGGCCGGATACGCAGTATTTT. Its protein product is CASSKGSGRPDTQYF.

The genes are TRBV7-2 and TRBJ1-2; 9 bases agree with TRBD1. CDR3 length equals 15 residues. After removal of 8 bases from V and 4 bases from J, the junction contained 11 bases not matched to a gene. Germline lookup yields CDR1 SGHTA and CDR2 FQGNSA. The CDR3 spells CASLSARDRAYGYTF. CDR3 coding DNA: TGTGCCAGCCTTTCCGCTCGGGACAGGGCCTATGGCTACACCTTC. Full variable domain (missing parts from reference TRBV7-2 and TRBJ1-2): GAGVSQSPSNKVTEKGKDVELRCDPISGHTALYWYRQSLGQGLEFLIYFQGNSAPDKSGLPSDRFSAERTGGSVSTLTIQRTQQEDSAVYLCASLSARDRAYGYTFGSGTRLTVV.

The chain's CDR3 is CAISEGQNSNQPQHF. The CDR3 DNA is TGTGCCATCAGTGAGGGACAGAATAGCAATCAGCCCCAGCATTTT. The genes are TRBV10-3 and TRBJ1-5; a possible D gene is TRBD1 (6 bases). CDR3 length equals 15 residues. Trimming removed 2 bases from V and 0 bases from J, with 8 bases in between. Germline V gives CDR1 ENHRY, CDR2 SYGVKD.

The rearrangement uses TRBV7-2 and TRBJ2-5; D is perhaps TRBD1 (6 bases). Germline V CDR1 and CDR2: SGHTA, FQGNSA. The CDR3 loop spans 13 amino acids. The ends were cut back, 3 bases at V and 4 bases at J, with 9 bases in the middle. The CDR3 loop is CASSFTGRETQYF. DNA for the CDR3: TGTGCCAGCAGCTTCACAGGGCGAGAGACCCAGTACTTC.

This clone was counted only a few times. This sequence joins TRBV12-5 and TRBJ2-7, with 8 bases fitting TRBD2. V shed 5 bases, J shed 3 bases, and the junction held 6 bases outside the gene matches. Germline V gene sequence: CDR1 LGHNT, CDR2 FRNRAP. The CDR3 is 14 residues long. CDR3: CASGAIAGRYEQYF. CDR3 nucleotides: TGTGCTAGTGGTGCGATAGCGGGGCGCTACGAGCAGTACTTC.

This chain links TRBV29-1 with TRBJ2-4; a possible D gene is TRBD2 (5 bases). Germline values: CDR1 SQVTM, CDR2 ANQGSEA. CDR3 length: 14 amino acids. Trimming removed 3 bases from V and 3 bases from J, with 12 bases in between. This CDR3 is CSVDGLGNKNIQYF. The CDR3 DNA reads as TGCAGCGTTGACGGACTGGGAAACAAAAACATTCAGTACTTC.

This chain links TRBV18 with TRBJ2-5; TRBD1 matches at 9 bases. Germline CDR1 reads KGHSH; CDR2 reads LQKENI. The V gene end was trimmed by 6 bases and the J gene end by 2 bases; junction bases not matched to a gene: 7. This CDR3 comprises 15 residues. CDR3: CASSPGTGTQETQYF. The CDR3 bases are TGTGCCAGCTCCCCCGGGACAGGGACGCAAGAGACCCAGTACTTC.

This clone has just a few counts. The chain joins TRBV27 to TRBJ1-1, with D perhaps TRBD1 (5 bases). Germline CDR1 reads MNHEY; CDR2 reads SMNVEV (reference sequence). V lost 6 bases, J lost 4 bases, and 12 bases lay in between. The CDR3 runs to 13 residues. DNA of the CDR3: TGTGCCAGCAGCCGAGACAGTCGCACTGAAGCTTTCTTT. As protein: CASSRDSRTEAFF.